This passage covers 29 T cell receptor beta chains from one sample sequenced in a study of regulatory T cells in long-lasting Graves disease. The authors built TCR beta libraries using iRepertoire HTBI primers and Arm-PCR of CDR3 regions. TCRdb reprocessed the multiplex PCR reads via MiXCR and lists one record per CDR3 protein. The top ten hold 15% to 20% of the sample, which has just over 600,000 distinct CDR3 sequences, approximately 15% seen once. Sample time point: newly diagnosed GD, antithyroid drugs for less than 3 months. The TCR library was prepared using RNA isolated from PBMCs. These same records also appear under a second study, on T cells in Graves' hyperthyroidism and ophthalmopathy.

The material was peripheral blood mononuclear cells (PBMCs), obtained at new diagnosis, from a patient treated with antithyroid drugs. These receptors were collected from a woman aged 25 to 45 with Graves disease.

A few counts support this clonotype. The chain is built from TRBV7-3 and TRBJ2-1; D call uncertain. V lost 3 bases, J lost 9 bases, and 12 bases lay in between. CDR1 and CDR2 (germline): SGHTA, FQGTGA. The CDR3 runs to 13 residues. The CDR3 protein is CASSFDGFGEQFF. The CDR3 nucleotides are TGTGCCAGCAGCTTTGATGGGTTCGGTGAGCAGTTCTTC.

J is TRBJ2-1 and V is TRBV30; the D call may be TRBD1 or TRBD2 (5 bases each). Trimming shortened V by 3 bases and J by 7 bases, and 22 bases separated the two germline ends. Germline V gene lookup returns CDR1 GTSNPN and CDR2 SVGIG (reference sequence). The CDR3 length is 16 residues. The CDR3 DNA is TGTGCCTGGAGGGACAACACAGACCCCTGGGGGAATGAGCAGTTCTTC. This encodes CAWRDNTDPWGNEQFF.

This clonotype came up many times. V usage is TRBV28 and J usage is TRBJ2-1; 10 bases match TRBD2. Germline V gene data show CDR1 as MDHEN and CDR2 as SYDVKM. V dropped 6 bases and J dropped 6; count of bases not matched to a gene: 11. This CDR3 is built from 16 residues. The CDR3 loop reads CASSRQAGGGLNEQFF. The DNA for the CDR3 is TGTGCCAGCAGCCGCCAAGCGGGAGGGGGGCTCAATGAGCAGTTCTTC.

The gene calls are TRBV28 and TRBJ2-7; D may match TRBD1 or TRBD2 (5 bases each). Germline-derived CDR1 and CDR2 are MDHEN and SYDVKM. With 8 bases removed from V and 3 bases from J, the gap between germline ends came to 14 bases. The CDR3 spans 13 residues. The CDR3 here is CASGTLLYYEQYF. CDR3 DNA: TGTGCCAGCGGGACCCTTCTATACTACGAGCAGTACTTC.

This clonotype was found many times. The V call is TRBV12-3 or TRBV12-4, the J call TRBJ1-5; 12 bases line up with TRBD1. V lost 6 bases, J lost 3 bases, and 6 bases stayed unmatched. This CDR3 spans 16 amino acids. CDR3 sequence: CASSQGDRGHNQPQHF. DNA of the CDR3: TGTGCCAGCAGCCAAGGGGACAGGGGGCACAATCAGCCCCAGCATTTT.

This clonotype appeared a few times. The chain is built from TRBV18 and TRBJ2-1, with TRBD2 as a possible D gene (5 bases). The CDR3 totals 15 residues. V lost 0 bases and J 4 bases, leaving 10 bases between the germline ends. Germline CDR1 and CDR2: KGHSH and LQKENI. CDR3 sequence reads: CASSPPVRGYNEQFF. The CDR3, as DNA: TGTGCCAGCTCACCACCGGTCAGAGGGTACAATGAGCAGTTCTTC.

This clonotype was observed a few times. V usage is TRBV9 and J usage is TRBJ2-5, with 8 bases that match TRBD1. V was pared by 0 bases and J by 5 bases, with 6 bases of the junction left unmatched. The CDR3 spans 15 residues. Per the germline V gene, CDR1 is SGDLS and CDR2 is YYNGEE. The CDR3 here is CASSVEDRDAETQYF. Here the CDR3 DNA reads TGTGCCAGCAGCGTAGAGGACAGGGATGCCGAGACCCAGTACTTC.

Details on this clonotype: The junction departs from the called germline gene at one end, perhaps through a read error. The V gene is TRBV27, the J gene TRBJ2-7; TRBD1 might be the D (7 bases). This CDR3 spans 14 amino acids. The V gene's germline CDR1 is MNHEY and CDR2 SMNVEV (reference sequence). The CDR3 is CASSGGTAPYEQHF. CDR3 nucleotide sequence: TGTGCCAGCAGTGGCGGGACAGCGCCATACGAGCAGCACTTC.

This clonotype has a count of ten or more. The chain recombines TRBV5-4 with TRBJ2-1, with 10 bases fitting TRBD2. The J segment lost 4 bases and the V segment lost 10 bases, leaving 14 bases of the junction unmatched. CDR3 length: 16 residues. Germline assignment: CDR1 SGHNT and CDR2 YYREEE (reference sequence). The CDR3 loop reads CASSRGASGGYNEQFF. As DNA, the CDR3 is TGTGCCTCCAGCCGGGGAGCTAGCGGGGGATACAATGAGCAGTTCTTC.

There are many counts of this clonotype. The chain has TRBV28 and TRBJ1-5; 9 bases fit TRBD1. Per germline, CDR1 MDHEN and CDR2 SYDVKM. J was trimmed by 5 bases and V by 4 bases; bases with no gene match: 3. There are 14 residues in the CDR3. CDR3 nucleotide sequence: TGTGCCAGCAGTTCGGGACAGGGATATCAGCCCCAGCATTTT. This translates into CASSSGQGYQPQHF. The full variable domain, rest sourced from reference TRBV28 and TRBJ1-5, is DVKVTQSSRYLVKRTGEKVFLECVQDMDHENMFWYRQDPGLGLRLIYFSYDVKMKEKGDIPEGYSVSREKKERFSLILESASTNQTSMYLCASSSGQGYQPQHFGDGTRLSIL.

The gene calls are TRBV20-1 and TRBJ2-2, with TRBD1 matching 7 bases. Germline V gene data show CDR1 as DFQATT and CDR2 as SNEGSKA (reference sequence). J lost 0 bases, V lost 3 bases, and 7 bases had no gene match. The CDR3 is made up of 16 amino acids. In nucleotides, the CDR3 is TGCAGTGCTAGGAATGGACAGGCAGCGAACACCGGGGAGCTGTTTTTT. This gives the protein CSARNGQAANTGELFF.

This clonotype was recorded at least ten times. V gene TRBV6-1 combines with J gene TRBJ2-7; 7 nucleotides match TRBD1. CDR1 MNHNS and CDR2 SASEGT come from the germline V gene. The CDR3 contains 12 residues. The J segment lost 4 bases and the V segment lost 8 bases, leaving 5 bases of the junction unmatched. CDR3 sequence (DNA): TGTGCCAGCGGGCAGGGGGTGTACGAGCAGTACTTC. Translated: CASGQGVYEQYF.

The genes are TRBV20-1 and TRBJ2-4, with 7 nucleotides matching TRBD1. This CDR3 comprises 14 residues. J was trimmed by 1 base and V by 6 bases; bases with no gene match: 6. Germline V CDR1 and CDR2: DFQATT, SNEGSKA (reference sequence). The CDR3 nucleotides are TGCAGTGCCACCACAGGGGTGGCCAAAAACATTCAGTACTTC. This sequence encodes CSATTGVAKNIQYF.

This clonotype was found many times. V and J are TRBV28 and TRBJ2-6, with D perhaps being TRBD1 or TRBD2 (5 bases each). V lost 6 bases and J 0 bases, leaving 21 bases between the germline ends. In germline, CDR1 is MDHEN, CDR2 SYDVKM. CDR3 length: 19 amino acids. CDR3 in amino acids: CASSRPGAGILSGANVLTF. CDR3 DNA: TGTGCCAGCAGCCGTCCCGGGGCAGGGATTCTCTCTGGGGCCAACGTCCTGACTTTC.

To note about this clonotype: A much more abundant neighbour one base away suggests this may be a read error. V and J are TRBV7-6 and TRBJ2-1, with TRBD2 matching over 12 bases. Germline lookup yields CDR1 SGHVS and CDR2 FNYEAQ. The V gene end was trimmed by 5 bases and the J gene end by 11 bases; junction bases not matched to a gene: 10. This CDR3 comprises 15 residues. DNA for the CDR3: TGTGCCAGCAGCCTGCTAGCGGGAGGGCCAAATAAGCAGTTCTTC. This sequence encodes CASSLLAGGPNKQFF. Looking up the rest from reference TRBV7-6 and TRBJ2-1 gives the full variable domain: GAGVSQSPRYKVTKRGQDVALRCDPISGHVSLYWYRQALGQGPEFLTYFNYEAQQDKSGLPNDRFSAERPEGSISTLTIQRTEQRDSAMYRCASSLLAGGPNKQFFGPGTRLTVL.

This clonotype turned up a few times. V usage is TRBV12-3 or TRBV12-4 and J usage is TRBJ2-7; 7 bases agree with TRBD2. V trimming: 8 bases; J trimming: 3 bases; junction bases outside the gene matches: 10. There are 14 residues in the CDR3. CDR3 sequence reads: CASGGLPTNYEQYF. The CDR3 DNA is TGTGCCAGCGGGGGACTACCTACCAACTACGAGCAGTACTTC.

This clonotype was observed a few times. V and J are TRBV6-2 or TRBV6-3 and TRBJ1-4, with 8 nucleotides matching TRBD1. Germline CDR1 and CDR2: MNHEY and SVGEGT. Trimming took 8 bases from V and 11 from J; bases not matched to a gene: 10. The CDR3 contains 13 residues. CDR3 region: CASFGQGISKLFF. The CDR3, as DNA: TGTGCCAGCTTTGGACAGGGAATAAGTAAACTGTTTTTT.

This chain uses TRBV20-1 with TRBJ1-1, with TRBD1 as a possible D gene (5 bases). The CDR3 sequence is 14 residues long. Germline lookup yields CDR1 DFQATT and CDR2 SNEGSKA (reference sequence). Trimming stripped 0 bases from V and 8 bases from J, with 16 bases between. The CDR3 here is CSARDERKGIEAFF. The DNA of the CDR3 is TGCAGTGCTAGAGATGAGCGAAAGGGGATAGAAGCTTTCTTT.

The chain carries TRBV5-1 and TRBJ1-1; 8 bases fit TRBD1. V lost 4 bases and J lost 7; bases outside the gene matches: 12. The CDR3 length is 15 residues. The V gene's germline CDR1 is SGHRS and CDR2 YFSETQ. The CDR3 protein is CASSPRTGKVVEAFF. The DNA of the CDR3 is TGCGCCAGCAGCCCCCGGACAGGGAAAGTAGTTGAAGCTTTCTTT.

There are many counts of this clonotype. The rearrangement uses TRBV28 and TRBJ1-1; D ambiguous. Germline loops: CDR1 MDHEN, CDR2 SYDVKM. The CDR3 spans 14 residues. V was shortened by 5 bases and J by 0 bases, with 10 bases between the two germline ends. CDR3 region: CASSPTKLNTEAFF. In nucleotides, the CDR3 is TGTGCCAGCAGTCCAACAAAATTGAACACTGAAGCTTTCTTT.

This chain uses TRBV9 with TRBJ2-7; the match to TRBD2 covers 7 bases. With 7 bases clipped from V and 6 bases from J, the junction kept 13 bases outside the gene matches. Germline CDR1 reads SGDLS; CDR2 reads YYNGEE. CDR3 length: 14 amino acids. CDR3 sequence: CASDPSGTSVEQYF. The CDR3, as DNA: TGTGCCAGCGACCCGAGCGGGACGTCGGTCGAGCAGTACTTC. Variable domain in full (rest from reference TRBV9 and TRBJ2-7): DSGVTQTPKHLITATGQRVTLRCSPRSGDLSVYWYQQSLDQGLQFLIQYYNGEERAKGNILERFSAQQFPDLHSELNLSSLELGDSALYFCASDPSGTSVEQYFGPGTRLTVT.

This clonotype appeared many times. This chain uses TRBV28 with TRBJ2-1, with TRBD1 matching over 9 bases. Trimming at V came to 1 base and at J to 7 bases, leaving 8 bases not matched to a gene. The CDR3 consists of 16 residues. Germline V gives CDR1 MDHEN, CDR2 SYDVKM. In DNA, the CDR3 is TGTGCCAGCAGTTTATTAGGGACAGGGAAAGGGAATGAGCAGTTCTTC. Its translation is CASSLLGTGKGNEQFF.

This clonotype showed up many times. The J gene is TRBJ1-2, the V gene TRBV28; D uncertain. The CDR3 has 11 amino acids. Germline V gene lookup returns CDR1 MDHEN and CDR2 SYDVKM. V lost 9 bases and J 3 bases, leaving 8 bases between the germline ends. The DNA for the CDR3 is TGTGCCAGTAGTACCTACTATGGCTACACCTTC. Protein: CASSTYYGYTF.

This clonotype showed up many times. This chain uses TRBV6-1 with TRBJ1-1, with D possibly being TRBD1 (5 bases). The CDR3 covers 13 residues. The germline gives CDR1 MNHNS, CDR2 SASEGT. V was trimmed by 1 base and J by 7 bases, leaving 10 bases between them. As DNA, the CDR3 is TGTGCCAGCAGTGAAGTATGGGGGGGTGAAGCTTTCTTT. This gives the protein CASSEVWGGEAFF.

This clonotype has more than one count but fewer than ten. The chain carries TRBV29-1 and TRBJ2-5; tentatively, D is TRBD2 (5 bases). Germline lookup yields CDR1 SQVTM and CDR2 ANQGSEA. V was cut by 4 bases and J by 7 bases, with 13 bases left in between. The CDR3 is made up of 12 amino acids. The DNA for the CDR3 is TGCAGCGTTGGGCCAACAGAGGGGACCCAGTACTTC. Residues: CSVGPTEGTQYF.

The chain has TRBV20-1 and TRBJ2-5; D could derive from TRBD1 or TRBD2 (6 bases each). CDR1 and CDR2 (germline): DFQATT, SNEGSKA (reference sequence). The V gene lost 6 bases and the J gene lost 5 bases, with 19 bases spanning the gap. This CDR3 comprises 14 residues. CDR3 residues: CSARDSTDRETQYF. CDR3 DNA sequence: TGCAGTGCGAGGGACTCAACTGACAGGGAGACCCAGTACTTC.

This clonotype has at least ten counts. Relative to the germline gene, one junction end is altered; a read error may explain this. The rearrangement links TRBV7-2 to TRBJ2-7, with D maybe TRBD2 (6 bases). The germline V gene has CDR1 SGHTA and CDR2 FQGNSA. There are 12 residues in the CDR3. Here the CDR3 reads CASSLEGSSVFF. Written as DNA, the CDR3 is TGTGCCAGCAGCTTAGAGGGGTCTAGCGTCTTCTTC.

This clonotype was counted many times. At one boundary the junction diverges from the germline segment, which might be a read error. The chain links TRBV2 to TRBJ2-3; 7 nucleotides align to TRBD2. The CDR3 is made up of 14 amino acids. Germline V lookup: CDR1 SNHLY, CDR2 FYNNEI. The CDR3 protein is CASSEGRGTDTQYF. CDR3 DNA: TGTGCCAGCAGCGAAGGGAGGGGCACAGATACGCAGTATTTT.

This clonotype was seen at least ten times. This chain joins TRBV7-9 and TRBJ1-1; D gene uncertain. The germline V gene has CDR1 SEHNR and CDR2 FQNEAQ (reference sequence). The CDR3 has 11 residues. V dropped 5 bases and J dropped 11 bases, with 12 bases sitting between them. CDR3 amino acids: CASSRDIAAFF. The CDR3 nucleotides read TGTGCCAGCAGCCGTGACATCGCGGCTTTCTTT.